This note documents a single T cell receptor beta chain sequence. Data came from immunoSEQ multiplex PCR; TCRdb stores just in-frame clones and leaves some out. The table lists some 660,000 clones, approximately 89% of them singletons. Trimming took 5 bases from V and 3 from J, leaving 20 bases between them. This CDR3 is built from 16 residues. The germline CDR1 and CDR2 sequences are SGHRS and YFSETQ. This entry is derived from a study of shared T cell receptors in the human thymus. These data also formed part of another study, on human thymus T cells. That source reports: Healthy Finnish infants having corrective surgery for congenital heart defects served as donors. Related work found strong thymic repertoire overlap between unrelated individuals.

The sequenced sample was thymocytes. The receptor was derived from a boy less than two years old with a congenital heart defect. The chain has TRBV5-1 and TRBJ1-1; D gene unclear. CDR3 sequence: CASRQLRPPQDTEAFF. CDR3 bases: TGCGCCAGCAGACAACTTAGGCCCCCCCAGGACACTGAAGCTTTCTTT.